The rows below give T cell receptor beta chains drawn from one sample of a study of vaccination and CD4 T cells after COVID-19. TCRdb reprocessed the PCR reads with MiXCR, giving one entry per CDR3 protein. Among 15,000 to 20,000 distinct CDR3 sequences listed, around 49% were seen once. These receptors' antigens are unknown. The sample was CD4+ T cells from blood, cultured in vitro. These TCRs come from a human donor who had recovered from COVID-19. CDR3s include the opening cysteine and the closing phenylalanine or tryptophan. A D gene is named only where the DNA matches it firmly. Size tells how often a clone was seen (once, few, many) or the class of an expanded clone, and some rows leave it out.

15	TRBV7-2	.	.	TRBJ1-1	CASSLAGGVGTEAFF
15	TRBV7-2	.	.	TRBJ1-5	CASSVRGSGYQPQHF
16	TRBV6-1	TRBD1	.	TRBJ1-6	CASRDQGRGKDSPLHF
11	TRBV15	.	few	TRBJ1-1	CATSRVGQAFF
19	TRBV24-1	TRBD1	.	TRBJ2-3	CATSDLRAGQGIKADTQYF
15	TRBV19	TRBD2	.	TRBJ2-2	CASGLAVRVTGELFF
15	TRBV12-3/TRBV12-4	.	few	TRBJ1-6	CASSSGHRIYSPLHF
13	TRBV5-4	.	.	TRBJ1-2	CASRPRGGMRYTF
16	TRBV6-2/TRBV6-3	.	.	TRBJ2-4	CASSYFLRGAKNIQYF
17	TRBV27	.	.	TRBJ1-6	CASSSRGARGYNSPLHF
12	TRBV19	TRBD1	.	TRBJ2-7	CATGDRLDEQYF
15	TRBV4-2	TRBD2	.	TRBJ2-3	CASSPAGGNTDTQYF
12	TRBV3-1	.	.	TRBJ1-1	CASSHYGLEAFF
13	TRBV7-2	.	.	TRBJ1-5	CASSLGGEQPQHF
15	TRBV6-5	.	few	TRBJ1-1	CASSYGSRENTEAFF
13	TRBV10-3	.	.	TRBJ1-1	CAISATADTEAFF
15	TRBV6-1	.	few	TRBJ1-2	CASSSTSLQGYGYTF
14	TRBV20-1	.	.	TRBJ1-5	CSASSRVSNQPQHF
15	TRBV9	.	.	TRBJ2-2	CASSVAGRGTGELFF
14	TRBV20-1	TRBD2	.	TRBJ2-3	CSARYGGGTDTQYF
15	TRBV2	TRBD1	.	TRBJ1-2	CASSERRGPNYGYTF
15	TRBV12-3/TRBV12-4	TRBD2	.	TRBJ2-3	CASSLTSGGTDTQYF
11	TRBV7-9	.	.	TRBJ1-3	CASSLGNTIYF
16	TRBV20-1	TRBD1	.	TRBJ1-4	CSASTGETSTNEKLFF
12	TRBV29-1	.	.	TRBJ2-5	CSVEGGEWTQYF
13	TRBV9	.	.	TRBJ1-2	CASSVVGRVGYTF
13	TRBV20-1	.	.	TRBJ2-3	CSAQTTGVDTQYF
14	TRBV28	.	.	TRBJ2-5	CASSFGATPETQYF
13	TRBV30	.	few	TRBJ1-1	CAWSVAEDTEAFF
15	TRBV7-2	.	few	TRBJ2-7	CASSLVRGARSEQYF
14	TRBV19	.	.	TRBJ1-4	CASSMRRSNEKLFF
14	TRBV19	TRBD1	.	TRBJ1-1	CASSHLRGSTEAFF
15	TRBV19	.	once	TRBJ1-2	CASSIEAGGGYGYTF
15	TRBV11-3	.	.	TRBJ2-1	CASSLQGGGYNEQFF
12	TRBV7-9	.	.	TRBJ1-5	CASSAGPRPQHF
15	TRBV11-3	TRBD1	.	TRBJ1-3	CASSLHRGTGNTIYF
15	TRBV11-3	.	.	TRBJ2-2	CASSPARSMAGELFF
16	TRBV7-2	TRBD1	.	TRBJ1-5	CASSLGDREGNQPQHF
14	TRBV20-1	TRBD1	.	TRBJ2-7	CSAIGTGNSYEQYF
16	TRBV7-5	.	once	TRBJ1-5	CISVPEADSRNQPQHF
13	TRBV18	.	.	TRBJ2-7	CASSPGISYEQYF
16	TRBV19	TRBD1	.	TRBJ1-5	CASTATGGFSNQPQHF
13	TRBV19	.	few	TRBJ1-5	CASTPQGGQPQHF
13	TRBV28	.	.	TRBJ2-1	CASVGPRLTEQFF
16	TRBV4-1	TRBD1	.	TRBJ1-4	CASSQEHDRGRGKLFF
13	TRBV6-1	.	.	TRBJ1-6	CASGAGRNSPLHF
13	TRBV10-3	.	few	TRBJ1-3	CAIREVAGNTIYF
15	TRBV5-6	.	.	TRBJ1-5	CASTLGTYSNQPQHF
10	TRBV20-1	.	.	TRBJ2-3	CSAAGVTQYF
15	TRBV19	TRBD1	.	TRBJ1-2	CASRPTGGRHYGYTF
11	TRBV2	.	few	TRBJ2-5	CASSTEETQYF
15	TRBV7-3	.	.	TRBJ1-2	CASSLIHSQGEGYTF
16	TRBV4-3	TRBD1	.	TRBJ1-2	CASSQEGTGGAGGYTF
12	TRBV2	.	.	TRBJ2-7	CASSVRGGEQYF
13	TRBV27	.	.	TRBJ1-1	CASGPDRNTEAFF
15	TRBV12-3/TRBV12-4	.	few	TRBJ1-1	CASSRDPLVDTEAFF
17	TRBV11-3	TRBD2	.	TRBJ2-5	CASSPVGGGGARETQYF